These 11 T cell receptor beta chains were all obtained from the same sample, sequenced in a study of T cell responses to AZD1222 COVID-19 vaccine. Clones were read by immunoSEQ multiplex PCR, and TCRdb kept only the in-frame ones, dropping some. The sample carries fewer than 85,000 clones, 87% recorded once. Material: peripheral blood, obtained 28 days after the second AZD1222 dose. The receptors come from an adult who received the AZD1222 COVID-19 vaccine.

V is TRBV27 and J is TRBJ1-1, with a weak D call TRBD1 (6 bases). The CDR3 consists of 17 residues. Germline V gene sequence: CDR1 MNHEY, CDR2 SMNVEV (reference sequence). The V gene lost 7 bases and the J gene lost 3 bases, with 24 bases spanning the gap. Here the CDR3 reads CASTESYRVTIHTEAFF. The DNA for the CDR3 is TGTGCCAGCACCGAAAGTTACAGGGTTACTATACACACTGAAGCTTTCTTT.

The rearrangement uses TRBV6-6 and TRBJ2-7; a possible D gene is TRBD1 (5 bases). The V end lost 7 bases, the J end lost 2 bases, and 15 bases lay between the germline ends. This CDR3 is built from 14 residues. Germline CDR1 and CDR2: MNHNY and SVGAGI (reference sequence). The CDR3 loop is CASTPGPGTYEQYF. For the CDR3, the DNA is TGTGCCAGCACCCCAGGGCCAGGAACCTACGAGCAGTACTTC.

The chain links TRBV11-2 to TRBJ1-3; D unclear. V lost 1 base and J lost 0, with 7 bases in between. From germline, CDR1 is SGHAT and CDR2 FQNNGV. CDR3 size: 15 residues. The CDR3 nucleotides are TGTGCCAGCAGCTTAGCCGGGGTCTCTGGAAACACCATATATTTT. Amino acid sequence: CASSLAGVSGNTIYF.

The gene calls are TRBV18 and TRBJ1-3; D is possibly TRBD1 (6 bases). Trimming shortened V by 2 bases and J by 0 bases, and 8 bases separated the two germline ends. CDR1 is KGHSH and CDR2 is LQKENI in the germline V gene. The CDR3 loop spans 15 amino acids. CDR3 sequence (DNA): TGTGCCAGCTCACCAGGGGGCCTCTCTGGAAACACCATATATTTT. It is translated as CASSPGGLSGNTIYF. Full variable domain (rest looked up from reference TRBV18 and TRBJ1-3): NAGVMQNPRHLVRRRGQEARLRCSPMKGHSHVYWYRQLPEEGLKFMVYLQKENIIDESGMPKERFSAEFPKEGPSILRIQQVVRGDSAAYFCASSPGGLSGNTIYFGEGSWLTVV.

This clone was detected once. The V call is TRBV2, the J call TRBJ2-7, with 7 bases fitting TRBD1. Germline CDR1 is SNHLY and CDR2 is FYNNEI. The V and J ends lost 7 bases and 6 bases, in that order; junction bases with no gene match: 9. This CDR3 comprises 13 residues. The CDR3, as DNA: TGTGCCAGCATTTTCCAGGGGGTCGCCGAGCAGTACTTC. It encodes CASIFQGVAEQYF.

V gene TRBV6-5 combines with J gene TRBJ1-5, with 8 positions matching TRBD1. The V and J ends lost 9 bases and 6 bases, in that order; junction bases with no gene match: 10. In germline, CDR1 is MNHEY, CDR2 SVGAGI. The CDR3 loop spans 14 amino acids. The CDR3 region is CASKYDRGSQPQHF. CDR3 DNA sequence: TGTGCCAGTAAATACGACAGGGGAAGTCAGCCCCAGCATTTT.

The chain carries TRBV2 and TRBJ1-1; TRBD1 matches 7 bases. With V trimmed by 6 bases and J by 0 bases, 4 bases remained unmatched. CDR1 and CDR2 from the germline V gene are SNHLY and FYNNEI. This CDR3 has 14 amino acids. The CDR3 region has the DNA TGTGCCAGCAGGGGACAGCTTCTGAACACTGAAGCTTTCTTT. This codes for CASRGQLLNTEAFF.

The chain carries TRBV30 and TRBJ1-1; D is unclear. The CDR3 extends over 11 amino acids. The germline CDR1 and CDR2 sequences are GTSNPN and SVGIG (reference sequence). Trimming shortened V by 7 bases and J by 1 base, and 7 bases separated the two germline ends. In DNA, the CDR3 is TGTGCCTTCGAGCGGAACACTGAAGCTTTCTTT. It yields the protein CAFERNTEAFF.

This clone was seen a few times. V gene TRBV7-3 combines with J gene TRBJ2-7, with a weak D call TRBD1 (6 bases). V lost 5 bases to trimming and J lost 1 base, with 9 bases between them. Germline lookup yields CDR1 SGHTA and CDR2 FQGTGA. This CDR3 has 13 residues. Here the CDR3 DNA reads TGTGCCAGCAGCGGGGACAATTCCTACGAGCAGTACTTC. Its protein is CASSGDNSYEQYF. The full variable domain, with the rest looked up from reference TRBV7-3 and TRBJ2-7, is GAGVSQTPSNKVTEKGKYVELRCDPISGHTALYWYRQSLGQGPEFLIYFQGTGAADDSGLPNDRFFAVRPEGSVSTLKIQRTERGDSAVYLCASSGDNSYEQYFGPGTRLTVT.

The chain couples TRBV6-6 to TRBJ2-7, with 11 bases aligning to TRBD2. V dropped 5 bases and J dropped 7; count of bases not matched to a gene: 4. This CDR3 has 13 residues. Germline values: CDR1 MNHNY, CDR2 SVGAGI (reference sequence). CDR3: CASSRLAGREQYF. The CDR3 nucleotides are TGTGCCAGCAGTCGACTAGCGGGGAGGGAGCAGTACTTC.

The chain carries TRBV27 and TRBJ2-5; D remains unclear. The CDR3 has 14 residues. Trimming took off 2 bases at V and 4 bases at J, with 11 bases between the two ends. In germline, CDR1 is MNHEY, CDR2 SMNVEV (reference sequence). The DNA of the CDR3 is TGTGCCAGCAGTTTAGCCTACGGCGGAGAGACCCAGTACTTC. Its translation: CASSLAYGGETQYF.